A single sample is the source of the 30 T cell receptor beta chains below, sequenced in a study of T cell clonality in common variable immunodeficiency. The assay was immunoSEQ multiplex PCR, and TCRdb's table has in-frame clones only and misses some. Observed in the sample are about 34,000 clones, none of them singletons. The specimen was peripheral blood mononuclear cells. These receptors were collected from a person aged 18 to 75 in good health.

Ten or more counts support this clone. The CDR3 goes on 3 residues after the read ends, and that part is filled in from the germline J gene. The chain uses TRBV9 and TRBJ1-1; D unclear. The CDR3 is made up of 13 amino acids. V lost 0 bases to trimming and J lost 5 bases, with 8 bases between them. In germline, CDR1 is SGDLS, CDR2 YYNGEE. This chain's CDR3 is CASSVGVGTEAFF. The part of the CDR3 DNA that was read is TGTGCCAGCAGCGTAGGAGTAGGGACTGAA.

This clone was detected ten times or more. The sequenced fragment ends 3 residues before the CDR3 boundary, so the rest is inferred from the germline J gene. This chain uses TRBV30 with TRBJ1-1; 9 bases line up with TRBD1. Germline V gene sequence: CDR1 GTSNPN, CDR2 SVGIG (reference sequence). This CDR3 has 14 amino acids. Trimming took 0 bases from V and 5 from J; bases not matched to a gene: 4. CDR3 DNA, as far as it was read: TGTGCCTGGAGTGTCGGGACAGGGCGTACTGAA. This encodes CAWSVGTGRTE. The whole CDR3 reads CAWSVGTGRTEAFF.

Ten or more counts support this clone. Sequencing ends 3 residues short of the CDR3 end; the germline J gene provides the rest. The J gene is TRBJ2-5, the V gene TRBV6-2 or TRBV6-3; 7 bases match TRBD2. Germline V gene sequence: CDR1 MNHEY, CDR2 SVGEGT. CDR3 size: 14 residues. V lost 6 bases and J lost 4; bases outside the gene matches: 8. This CDR3 reads CASSTGTTLETQYF. The CDR3 bases that were read are TGTGCCAGCAGCACCGGGACTACCCTAGAGACC.

This clone was recorded at least ten times. The DNA ends 3 residues before the CDR3 does, and the rest of the CDR3 is filled in from the germline J gene. The rearrangement joins TRBV5-1 to TRBJ2-7, with D hard to call. Germline lookup yields CDR1 SGHRS and CDR2 YFSETQ. Trimming took off 0 bases at V and 5 bases at J, with 9 bases between the two ends. The CDR3 has 13 amino acids. CDR3 region: CASSLGALNEQYF. Partial CDR3 DNA: TGCGCCAGCAGCTTGGGGGCGTTGAACGAG.

This clone showed up many times. The DNA ends 3 residues before the CDR3 does, and the rest of the CDR3 is filled in from the germline J gene. The chain uses TRBV18 and TRBJ2-3, with D perhaps matching TRBD2 (5 bases). Germline CDR1 KGHSH, CDR2 LQKENI. The V end was cut by 0 bases, the J end by 2 bases, with 12 bases between. The CDR3 is 16 residues long. Incomplete CDR3 DNA: TGTGCCAGCTCACCACCGTCCATGCGGGCCACAGATACG. Protein sequence: CASSPPSMRATDT. In full, the CDR3 is CASSPPSMRATDTQYF.

This clone occurred many times. The CDR3 is cut off 3 residues early in the read; its end comes from the germline J gene. This chain links TRBV2 with TRBJ1-1, with D maybe TRBD1 (5 bases). The V and J ends lost 1 base and 7 bases respectively, with 22 bases between them. Germline lookup yields CDR1 SNHLY and CDR2 FYNNEI. The CDR3 contains 17 residues. The CDR3 loop reads CASSEVPALRGIDEAFF. The part of the CDR3 DNA that was read is TGTGCCAGCAGTGAAGTCCCTGCGTTGCGGGGGATTGATGAA.

In its sample, this clone was seen many times. The read ends 3 residues before the CDR3 terminus; that terminus is restored from the germline J gene. The chain recombines TRBV4-2 with TRBJ2-2; 7 bases line up with TRBD2. J lost 3 bases, V lost 4 bases, and 5 bases had no gene match. The germline CDR1 and CDR2 sequences are LGHNA and YNFKEQ. The CDR3 is 15 residues long. Incomplete CDR3 DNA: TGTGCCAGCAGCCGCCGGACTAGTGACACCGGGGAG. Translated: CASSRRTSDTGE. Given in full, the CDR3 is CASSRRTSDTGELFF.

In its sample, this clone was seen many times. The CDR3 end is not reached by the read, which stops 3 residues before it; the germline J gene fills it in. The rearrangement uses TRBV6-2 or TRBV6-3 and TRBJ2-1, with 12 bases that match TRBD2. CDR1 and CDR2 (germline): MNHEY, SVGEGT. V was pared by 6 bases and J by 9 bases, with 9 bases of the junction left unmatched. The CDR3 is 15 amino acids. The sequenced CDR3 bases are TGTGCCAGCAGCCTCAGTACTAGCGGGGGGAGTGAG. Amino acid sequence: CASSLSTSGGSE. Given in full, the CDR3 is CASSLSTSGGSEQFF.

This clone was counted many times. The CDR3 is cut off 3 residues early in the read; its end comes from the germline J gene. This chain connects TRBV7-9 to TRBJ2-1, with TRBD2 matching over 7 bases. Losses at the gene ends were 5 bases for V and 4 bases for J; bases not matched to a gene: 8. Per the germline V gene, CDR1 is SEHNR and CDR2 is FQNEAQ (reference sequence). The CDR3 extends over 15 amino acids. CDR3 residues: CASSPMTSRYNEQFF. The sequenced part of the CDR3 DNA is TGTGCCAGCAGCCCGATGACTAGCAGATACAATGAG.

This clone was recorded at least ten times. Read data end 3 residues before the CDR3 end; the end is taken from the germline J gene. V usage is TRBV5-6 and J usage is TRBJ2-7; 7 nucleotides line up with TRBD2. The CDR3 is 12 amino acids. Germline-derived CDR1 and CDR2 are SGHDT and YYEEEE. J was trimmed by 6 bases and V by 3 bases; bases with no gene match: 3. Partial CDR3 DNA: TGTGCCAGCAGCTGGGGGGGGATCGAG. The encoded protein is CASSWGGIE. The entire CDR3 is CASSWGGIEQYF. Together with reference TRBV5-6 and TRBJ2-7, the CDR3 gives the full variable domain: DAGVTQSPTHLIKTRGQQVTLRCSPKSGHDTVSWYQQALGQGPQFIFQYYEEEERQRGNFPDRFSGHQFPNYSSELNVNALLLGDSALYLCASSWGGIEQYFGPGTRLTVT.

The CDR3: CASSGSGGVPKHYEQYF. The CDR3 bases that were read are TGCGCCAGCAGTGGCAGCGGGGGGGTTCCCAAGCACTACGAG. This chain uses TRBV10-2 with TRBJ2-7; 10 positions match TRBD2. The read ends 3 residues shy of where the CDR3 ends; the end is completed using the germline J gene. Trimming at V came to 4 bases and at J to 3 bases, leaving 12 bases not matched to a gene. Germline V gene lookup returns CDR1 WSHSY and CDR2 SAAADI. This CDR3 comprises 17 residues.

With regard to this clone: Sequencing ends 3 residues short of the CDR3 end; the germline J gene provides the rest. The chain uses TRBV16 and TRBJ2-3; 9 bases agree with TRBD2. Looked up from germline, CDR1 is KGHSY and CDR2 is FQNENV. The CDR3 covers 16 residues. The V segment lost 1 base and the J segment 4 bases; nucleotides outside the gene matches: 6. The covered CDR3 bases are TGTGCCAGCAGCCAATTAAGCGGGAGGTTTGCAGATACG. Its translation: CASSQLSGRFADT. The whole CDR3 sequence is CASSQLSGRFADTQYF.

This clone was seen repeatedly, ten times or more. The read stops 3 residues short of the end of the CDR3; the missing end is completed from the germline J gene. V and J are TRBV30 and TRBJ2-4, with D maybe TRBD1 (6 bases). CDR3 length: 12 amino acids. Germline loops: CDR1 GTSNPN, CDR2 SVGIG (reference sequence). Partial CDR3 DNA: TGTGCCTGGAGTTCAGGGGTTGGGTTT. It codes for CAWSSGVGF. The whole CDR3 sequence reads CAWSSGVGFQYF.

This clone was observed many times. Read data end 3 residues before the CDR3 end; the end is taken from the germline J gene. V is TRBV19 and J is TRBJ1-2; no definite D call. The CDR3 covers 14 residues. V was shortened by 5 bases and J by 6 bases, with 16 bases between the two germline ends. Germline V gene data show CDR1 as LNHDA and CDR2 as SQIVND (reference sequence). The covered CDR3 bases are TGTGCCAGTAGTTATCAGGAGAACGTAGATGGC. Its protein product is CASSYQENVDG. The CDR3 in its entirety is CASSYQENVDGYTF.

This clone was seen at least ten times. The read halts 3 residues ahead of the CDR3 end, with the missing end drawn from the germline J gene. The V gene is TRBV7-8, the J gene TRBJ2-3; 11 nucleotides match TRBD2. The length of the CDR3 is 16 residues. Losses at the gene ends were 5 bases for V and 3 bases for J; bases not matched to a gene: 7. Germline CDR1 is SGHVS and CDR2 is FQNEAQ. The CDR3 bases that were read are TGTGCCAGCAGCCCCCGACTAGCGGGACTTACAGATACG. The encoded protein is CASSPRLAGLTDT. The complete CDR3 reads CASSPRLAGLTDTQYF.

This clone was counted ten times or more. The CDR3 goes on 3 residues after the read ends, and that part is filled in from the germline J gene. V and J are TRBV25-1 and TRBJ2-2, with TRBD1 identical over 7 bases. CDR3 size: 14 residues. J was trimmed by 5 bases and V by 3 bases; bases with no gene match: 3. Germline V gene lookup returns CDR1 MGHDK and CDR2 SYGVNS. CDR3 region: CASSETGRTGELFF. The CDR3 DNA, read in part, is TGTGCCAGCAGTGAGACAGGGCGGACCGGGGAG.

This clone came up many times. The sequence runs out 3 residues before the end of the CDR3; the remainder is reconstructed from the germline J gene. The chain has TRBV10-3 and TRBJ1-5; D is unclear. The length of the CDR3 is 17 residues. From germline, CDR1 is ENHRY and CDR2 SYGVKD. The V end lost 0 bases, the J end lost 4 bases, and 16 bases lay between the germline ends. CDR3 DNA, as far as it was read: TGTGCCATCAGTGAGTCGATCGGACTCCTGGGAAATCAGCCC. Protein sequence: CAISESIGLLGNQP. The full-length CDR3 reads as CAISESIGLLGNQPQHF.

This clone was seen at least ten times. Read coverage stops 3 residues before the CDR3 terminus; the germline J gene supplies the remainder. This chain links TRBV18 with TRBJ2-1, with 7 bases fitting TRBD2. The CDR3 contains 13 residues. The germline CDR1 and CDR2 sequences are KGHSH and LQKENI. Losses at the gene ends were 3 bases for V and 4 bases for J; bases not matched to a gene: 0. The CDR3 bases that were read are TGTGCCAGCTCACCCGGGGGGTACAATGAG. This encodes CASSPGGYNE. The CDR3 in its entirety is CASSPGGYNEQFF. Looking up the rest from reference TRBV18 and TRBJ2-1 gives the full variable domain: NAGVMQNPRHLVRRRGQEARLRCSPMKGHSHVYWYRQLPEEGLKFMVYLQKENIIDESGMPKERFSAEFPKEGPSILRIQQVVRGDSAAYFCASSPGGYNEQFFGPGTRLTVL.

This clone was picked up many times. The CDR3 end lies 3 residues beyond the end of the read and is filled in from the germline J gene. The rearrangement links TRBV7-3 to TRBJ2-1; the D gene is possibly TRBD2 (7 bases). The CDR3 extends over 16 amino acids. V dropped 1 base and J dropped 1 base, with 11 bases sitting between them. CDR1 is SGHTA and CDR2 is FQGTGA in the germline V gene. The DNA read from the CDR3 is TGTGCCAGCAGCTTAATACGGGGGGCTTCCTACAATGAG. It codes for CASSLIRGASYNE. The CDR3 as a whole reads CASSLIRGASYNEQFF.

This clone occurred many times. The read is 3 residues too short to cover the CDR3 end, so that end is filled in from the germline J gene. The J gene is TRBJ1-1, the V gene TRBV5-1; weak D call: TRBD1 (6 bases). Trimming shortened V by 4 bases and J by 3 bases, and 19 bases separated the two germline ends. There are 16 residues in the CDR3. Germline values: CDR1 SGHRS, CDR2 YFSETQ. The CDR3 loop reads CASSAKHTSGDTEAFF. The covered CDR3 bases are TGCGCCAGCAGCGCCAAACACACCTCAGGGGACACTGAA.

The sample holds many counts of this clone. CDR3 region: CASSLGLANTGELFF. The covered CDR3 bases are TGCGCCAGCAGCTTGGGCCTAGCGAACACCGGGGAG. The chain has TRBV5-1 and TRBJ2-2; no firm D call. Read data end 3 residues before the CDR3 end; the end is taken from the germline J gene. Germline lookup yields CDR1 SGHRS and CDR2 YFSETQ. The CDR3 has 15 residues. Trimming took off 0 bases at V and 0 bases at J, with 6 bases between the two ends.

This clone was seen many times. CDR3 bases read: TGTGCCAGTAGTATAGATCTTAATTCACCC. Translated: CASSIDLNSP. In full, the CDR3 is CASSIDLNSPLHF. The V gene is TRBV19, the J gene TRBJ1-6; D is uncertain. The missing CDR3 end, 3 residues past where the read stops, is filled in from the germline J gene. V was pared by 0 bases and J by 6 bases, with 3 bases between. The germline gives CDR1 LNHDA, CDR2 SQIVND (reference sequence). The CDR3 has 13 residues.

The table lists this clone with many counts. The read falls 3 residues short of the CDR3 end, and the missing part is taken from the germline J gene. V is TRBV12-3 or TRBV12-4 and J is TRBJ2-5, with unresolved D. The CDR3 has 14 residues. V lost 6 bases, J lost 4 bases, and 15 bases lay in between. Partial CDR3 DNA: TGTGCCAGCAGCAATTCTCAAGGGCGAGAGACC. Residues: CASSNSQGRET. The entire CDR3 protein reads CASSNSQGRETQYF.

This clone was detected many times. From the germline J gene comes the end of the CDR3, since the read stops 3 residues before it. The V gene is TRBV20-1, the J gene TRBJ1-1; D is perhaps TRBD1 (6 bases). V lost 6 bases, J lost 2 bases, and 16 bases lay in between. Germline V gene sequence: CDR1 DFQATT, CDR2 SNEGSKA (reference sequence). This CDR3 is 14 amino acids long. CDR3 amino acids: CSASGRGTNTEAFF. The DNA read from the CDR3 is TGCAGTGCATCCGGGAGGGGGACCAACACTGAA.

This clone was seen many times. The CDR3 DNA, read in part, is TGTGCCAGTACCGGAGACAACAACTATGGC. Protein product: CASTGDNNYG. In full, the CDR3 is CASTGDNNYGYTF. The chain joins TRBV19 to TRBJ1-2; D call uncertain. Sequencing ends 3 residues short of the CDR3 end; the germline J gene provides the rest. The CDR3 runs to 13 residues. Germline V gene data show CDR1 as LNHDA and CDR2 as SQIVND (reference sequence). V was cut by 7 bases and J by 2 bases, with 11 bases left in between.

About this clone: The CDR3 extends 3 residues past the end of the read, so its final part is completed from the germline J gene. V usage is TRBV2 and J usage is TRBJ2-3, with 8 bases that match TRBD2. The CDR3 contains 16 residues. Germline CDR1 reads SNHLY; CDR2 reads FYNNEI. After removal of 6 bases from V and 2 bases from J, the junction contained 10 bases not matched to a gene. The covered CDR3 bases are TGTGCCAGCAGACCCTCTAGTAGCGGGGTCACAGATACG. It specifies CASRPSSSGVTDT. The entire CDR3 reads CASRPSSSGVTDTQYF.

The sample holds many counts of this clone. With the read ending 3 residues before the CDR3 end, the germline J gene is used to fill in that end. The V gene is TRBV7-9, the J gene TRBJ1-5; 12 bases line up with TRBD1. The germline V gene encodes CDR1 SEHNR and CDR2 FQNEAQ (reference sequence). Germline trimming cut 5 bases from V and 6 bases from J; bases unmatched to any gene: 2. This CDR3 spans 14 amino acids. The sequenced CDR3 bases are TGTGCCAGCAGCCCGGGACAGGGGGCTCAGCCC. Encoded protein: CASSPGQGAQP. The full CDR3 reads CASSPGQGAQPQHF.

This clone was seen many times. The read ends 3 residues shy of where the CDR3 ends; the end is completed using the germline J gene. This chain links TRBV29-1 with TRBJ2-3, with D unclear. CDR1 is SQVTM and CDR2 is ANQGSEA in the germline V gene. The CDR3 runs 14 residues. Between the trimmed V and J ends, which lost 7 bases and 0 bases, there was a span of 14 bases. The part of the CDR3 DNA that was read is TGCAGCGGAGACGCAGGCCCCAGCACAGATACG. It is translated as CSGDAGPSTDT. The full CDR3 is CSGDAGPSTDTQYF.

This clone has ten or more counts. The CDR3 DNA, read in part, is TGTGCCAGCAGCTTAGGTGCAGGACAGTCCTACGAG. This encodes CASSLGAGQSYE. The CDR3, in full, reads CASSLGAGQSYEQYF. The J gene is TRBJ2-7, the V gene TRBV11-3; D perhaps matches TRBD1 (6 bases). Read sequence stops 3 residues before the CDR3 end, and the germline J gene provides the missing end. Germline CDR1 reads SGHNT; CDR2 reads YENEEA. CDR3 length: 15 amino acids. V lost 1 base and J 1 base, leaving 11 bases between the germline ends.

The sample holds many counts of this clone. The read terminates 3 residues ahead of where the CDR3 ends, so the germline J gene completes it. This chain uses TRBV3-1 (or the pseudogene TRBV3-2) with TRBJ2-3; possibly TRBD2 for D (6 bases). This CDR3 contains 15 residues. V lost 4 bases to trimming and J lost 1 base, with 12 bases between them. Looked up from germline, CDR1 is LGHDT and CDR2 is YNNKEL (reference sequence). This CDR3 reads CASSPKERGTDTQYF. CDR3 DNA (partial): TGTGCCAGCAGCCCAAAAGAGCGGGGCACAGATACG.